This entry lists 26 T cell receptor beta chains sequenced from one sample in a study of shared clonotypes between healthy human individuals. Profiling relied on immunoSEQ multiplex PCR, and the TCRdb table lists in-frame clones only, not all of them. The top ten clones hold 1.5% of a sample with about a million clones, around 80% of them seen once. Sequenced input: memory CD4+ T cells sorted from blood. Stated subset: CD45RA-negative fraction. Receptor source: a man aged 18 to 35 in good health.

The gene calls are TRBV11-1 and TRBJ1-2; 8 bases match TRBD1. The trim removed 5 bases at V and 3 bases at J, leaving 8 bases unmatched. Germline V CDR1 and CDR2: SGHAT, FQDESV (reference sequence). This CDR3 has 15 residues. The CDR3 loop reads CASSGTGAGDYGYTF. The CDR3 DNA is TGTGCCAGCAGCGGGACAGGTGCCGGCGACTATGGCTACACCTTC.

With regard to this clone: Additional DNA sequences in this sample encode the identical CDR3. The V gene is TRBV30, the J gene TRBJ1-2; 9 nucleotides align to TRBD1. The V and J ends lost 2 bases and 2 bases, in that order; junction bases with no gene match: 3. Germline V lookup: CDR1 GTSNPN, CDR2 SVGIG (reference sequence). The CDR3 is made up of 14 amino acids. In nucleotides, the CDR3 is TGTGCCTGGAGTCCGGGACAGGGAAACTATGGCTACACCTTC. Its translation: CAWSPGQGNYGYTF.

V is TRBV30 and J is TRBJ1-5; no firm D call. The CDR3 has 13 amino acids. Per the germline V gene, CDR1 is GTSNPN and CDR2 is SVGIG (reference sequence). Trimming removed 1 base from V and 2 bases from J, with 6 bases in between. The CDR3 loop reads CAWSAQGNQPQHF. The CDR3 DNA follows: TGTGCCTGGAGTGCCCAGGGCAATCAGCCCCAGCATTTT. The full variable domain, completed using reference TRBV30 and TRBJ1-5, is SQTIHQWPATLVQPVGSPLSLECTVEGTSNPNLYWYRQAAGRGLQLLFYSVGIGQISSEVPQNLSASRPQDRQFILSSKKLLLSDSGFYLCAWSAQGNQPQHFGDGTRLSIL.

This clone showed up just a few times. This chain uses TRBV10-2 with TRBJ2-7, with 7 bases identical to TRBD2. J lost 6 bases, V lost 4 bases, and 12 bases had no gene match. From germline, CDR1 is WSHSY and CDR2 SAAADI. This CDR3 is 15 amino acids long. CDR3 nucleotide sequence: TGCGCCAGCAGTGCCGTAAGCGGGATGGCTACCGAGCAGTACTTC. Encoded protein: CASSAVSGMATEQYF.

The chain recombines TRBV5-4 with TRBJ2-7, with 8 positions matching TRBD2. J lost 4 bases, V lost 5 bases, and 14 bases had no gene match. This CDR3 has 16 amino acids. CDR1 and CDR2 from the germline V gene are SGHNT and YYREEE (reference sequence). This CDR3 is CASSSSRGSGTYEQYF. DNA for the CDR3: TGTGCCAGCAGTTCCTCACGGGGTAGCGGGACGTACGAGCAGTACTTC.

The sample holds a few counts of this clone. The chain recombines TRBV5-1 with TRBJ1-6; the match to TRBD1 covers 8 bases. The CDR3 loop spans 15 amino acids. The germline CDR1 and CDR2 sequences are SGHRS and YFSETQ. The ends lost 4 bases at V and 10 bases at J; junction bases unmatched: 10. In nucleotides, the CDR3 is TGCGCCAGCAGCCGAAGACAGGGGTCGGAGTCACCCCTCCACTTT. Amino acids: CASSRRQGSESPLHF.

This clone has at least ten counts. The genes are TRBV15 and TRBJ1-1; no reliable D call. Germline CDR1 is LNHNV and CDR2 is YYDKDF (reference sequence). CDR3 size: 14 residues. Trimming pared 1 base from V and 4 bases from J, leaving 10 bases between. The CDR3 DNA is TGTGCCACCAGCAGAGGGATTGGGAGCACTGAAGCTTTCTTT. It codes for CATSRGIGSTEAFF. The full variable domain, completed using reference TRBV15 and TRBJ1-1, is DAMVIQNPRYQVTQFGKPVTLSCSQTLNHNVMYWYQQKSSQAPKLLFHYYDKDFNNEADTPDNFQSRRPNTSFCFLDIRSPGLGDTAMYLCATSRGIGSTEAFFGQGTRLTVV.

This CDR3 reads CASSSRGLTKNIQYF. CDR3 DNA: TGTGCCAGCAGCTCCAGGGGACTAACCAAAAACATTCAGTACTTC. The chain combines TRBV5-6 with TRBJ2-4; tentatively, D is TRBD2 (7 bases). Per germline, CDR1 SGHDT and CDR2 YYEEEE. The V gene lost 3 bases and the J gene lost 2 bases, with 12 bases spanning the gap. The CDR3 runs 15 residues. The entire variable domain, with the rest obtained from reference TRBV5-6 and TRBJ2-4, is as follows: DAGVTQSPTHLIKTRGQQVTLRCSPKSGHDTVSWYQQALGQGPQFIFQYYEEEERQRGNFPDRFSGHQFPNYSSELNVNALLLGDSALYLCASSSRGLTKNIQYFGAGTRLSVL.

As regards this clone: The same CDR3 arises from other DNA sequences in this sample as well. The chain is built from TRBV9 and TRBJ2-3; 9 nucleotides align to TRBD2. V was clipped by 2 bases and J by 1 base; unmatched bases: 2. Germline V gene data show CDR1 as SGDLS and CDR2 as YYNGEE. This CDR3 spans 15 amino acids. CDR3 sequence: CASSVVAGGTDTQYF. CDR3 DNA sequence: TGTGCCAGCAGCGTCGTAGCGGGGGGCACAGATACGCAGTATTTT.

The chain recombines TRBV9 with TRBJ1-3; D gene ambiguous. V gave up 1 base and J gave up 0 bases, with 8 bases separating them. Germline values: CDR1 SGDLS, CDR2 YYNGEE. The CDR3 runs 15 residues. The chain's CDR3 is CASSVWPDSGNTIYF. The DNA for the CDR3 is TGTGCCAGCAGCGTATGGCCAGACTCTGGAAACACCATATATTTT.

In the case of this clone: The sample carries other DNA sequences with the same CDR3. This chain uses TRBV4-3 with TRBJ2-3; 10 bases fit TRBD1. CDR1 and CDR2 (germline): LGHNA, YSLEER. The trim removed 6 bases at V and 0 bases at J, leaving 6 bases unmatched. CDR3 length equals 16 residues. The CDR3: CASSQTGGFSTDTQYF. CDR3 sequence (DNA): TGCGCCAGCAGTCAGACAGGGGGCTTTAGCACAGATACGCAGTATTTT.

V usage is TRBV19 and J usage is TRBJ1-1, with 7 bases identical to TRBD1. Germline V gene lookup returns CDR1 LNHDA and CDR2 SQIVND (reference sequence). The CDR3 has 15 residues. The CDR3, as DNA: TGTGTGGTGGGGACAGCGAGAGGCGGGAACACTGAAGCTTTCTTT. Residues: CVVGTARGGNTEAFF.

The rearrangement uses TRBV18 and TRBJ1-5; no clear D. Trimming pared 1 base from V and 4 bases from J, leaving 8 bases between. This CDR3 region has 14 residues. Germline values: CDR1 KGHSH, CDR2 LQKENI. CDR3 nucleotides: TGTGCCAGCTCACCACAGGAGTCTAATCAGCCCCAGCATTTT. Translation gives CASSPQESNQPQHF. The full variable domain, rest sourced from reference TRBV18 and TRBJ1-5, is NAGVMQNPRHLVRRRGQEARLRCSPMKGHSHVYWYRQLPEEGLKFMVYLQKENIIDESGMPKERFSAEFPKEGPSILRIQQVVRGDSAAYFCASSPQESNQPQHFGDGTRLSIL.

The chain joins TRBV7-2 to TRBJ2-5; D is unclear. CDR3 length equals 13 residues. Per the germline V gene, CDR1 is SGHTA and CDR2 is FQGNSA. Trimming left V 5 bases short and J 0 bases short, with 7 bases between. The CDR3 DNA reads as TGTGCCAGCAGCCCTACTGACCAAGAGACCCAGTACTTC. Translated, it gives CASSPTDQETQYF.

The J gene is TRBJ2-1, the V gene TRBV4-2; D unclear. The CDR3 sequence is 15 residues long. The ends were cut back, 1 base at V and 4 bases at J, with 11 bases in the middle. Germline-derived CDR1 and CDR2 are LGHNA and YNFKEQ. CDR3 coding DNA: TGTGCCAGCAGCCAAGTCGTAGGTTTATACAATGAGCAGTTCTTC. Protein sequence: CASSQVVGLYNEQFF.

The J gene is TRBJ2-5, the V gene TRBV20-1; D call uncertain. Germline lookup yields CDR1 DFQATT and CDR2 SNEGSKA (reference sequence). The CDR3 loop spans 11 amino acids. V was cut by 4 bases and J by 2 bases, with 5 bases left in between. The CDR3 nucleotides read TGCAGTGCTAAGAAGCAAGAGACCCAGTACTTC. Amino acids: CSAKKQETQYF.

On this clone: The sample has other DNA sequences that encode this CDR3 too. This sequence joins TRBV30 and TRBJ2-5; no reliable D call. The germline V gene has CDR1 GTSNPN and CDR2 SVGIG (reference sequence). The CDR3 contains 10 residues. V lost 5 bases and J lost 1, with 2 bases in between. The CDR3 loop reads CAWRQETQYF. CDR3 in DNA: TGTGCCTGGCGCCAAGAGACCCAGTACTTC. Complete variable domain (other parts from reference TRBV30 and TRBJ2-5): SQTIHQWPATLVQPVGSPLSLECTVEGTSNPNLYWYRQAAGRGLQLLFYSVGIGQISSEVPQNLSASRPQDRQFILSSKKLLLSDSGFYLCAWRQETQYFGPGTRLLVL.

The sample holds one count of this clone. The chain uses TRBV4-2 and TRBJ1-6; perhaps TRBD1 as D (5 bases). The ends were cut back, 4 bases at V and 8 bases at J, with 15 bases in the middle. Germline CDR1 and CDR2: LGHNA and YNFKEQ. CDR3 length: 15 residues. The CDR3 region has the DNA TGTGCCAGCAGCCGGCGGCAGGGAGAAGATTCACCCCTCCACTTT. It yields the protein CASSRRQGEDSPLHF.

The chain has TRBV6-6 and TRBJ1-3, with D uncertain. Trimming took 6 bases from V and 0 from J, leaving 6 bases between them. The CDR3 has 13 residues. Germline-derived CDR1 and CDR2 are MNHNY and SVGAGI (reference sequence). Here the CDR3 reads CASRVTSGNTIYF. CDR3 sequence (DNA): TGTGCCAGCAGGGTTACCTCTGGAAACACCATATATTTT.

The rearrangement joins TRBV10-1 to TRBJ1-1; no definite D call. The CDR3 runs to 13 residues. CDR1 is WNHNN, CDR2 SYGVQD, per germline (reference sequence). Between the trimmed V and J ends, which lost 7 bases and 10 bases, there was a span of 19 bases. CDR3 nucleotide sequence: TGCGCCAGCACCCGGTGGTTGTCTGAGGGAGCTTTCTTT. Its translation is CASTRWLSEGAFF.

This clone turned up a few times. The rearrangement joins TRBV9 to TRBJ1-1; TRBD1 aligns across 7 bases. The CDR3 covers 12 residues. V shed 3 bases and J 9 bases; nucleotides not matched to a gene: 5. The V gene's germline CDR1 is SGDLS and CDR2 YYNGEE. The CDR3 loop is CASSGLRGKAFF. CDR3 DNA: TGTGCCAGCAGCGGACTCAGGGGGAAAGCTTTCTTT.

The chain uses TRBV19 and TRBJ1-6; D perhaps matches TRBD1 (5 bases). The germline V gene encodes CDR1 LNHDA and CDR2 SQIVND (reference sequence). This CDR3 is 18 amino acids long. V gave up 3 bases and J gave up 4 bases, with 19 bases separating them. DNA of the CDR3: TGTGCCAGTAGTATTTCACGACCGGGACGAACTTATAATTCACCCCTCCACTTT. Translated: CASSISRPGRTYNSPLHF.

This clone has at least ten counts. The chain couples TRBV5-1 to TRBJ2-7, with 10 positions matching TRBD1. V shed 0 bases and J 6 bases; nucleotides not matched to a gene: 6. Germline lookup yields CDR1 SGHRS and CDR2 YFSETQ. CDR3 length: 15 residues. The CDR3 reads CASSLVVTGGIEQYF. The CDR3 nucleotides are TGCGCCAGCAGCTTGGTTGTGACAGGGGGCATCGAGCAGTACTTC.

The chain carries TRBV20-1 and TRBJ1-1, with D unresolved. The CDR3 consists of 11 residues. Looked up from germline, CDR1 is DFQATT and CDR2 is SNEGSKA (reference sequence). V lost 0 bases, J lost 10 bases, and 9 bases lay in between. The CDR3 nucleotides read TGCAGTGCTAGAGATCGGTACGGAGCTTTCTTT. It specifies CSARDRYGAFF.

The chain joins TRBV18 to TRBJ2-7; D unclear. The CDR3 is made up of 15 amino acids. Germline V gene lookup returns CDR1 KGHSH and CDR2 LQKENI. V was trimmed by 2 bases and J by 5 bases, leaving 16 bases between them. The CDR3 DNA is TGTGCCAGCTCACCATCACAGCTGCTAAACGACGAGCAGTACTTC. Protein product: CASSPSQLLNDEQYF.

The V and J genes are TRBV6-1 and TRBJ1-3; D call uncertain. The CDR3 is made up of 15 amino acids. The germline V and J ends were trimmed by 9 bases and 2 bases, with 17 bases remaining between them. The germline CDR1 and CDR2 sequences are MNHNS and SASEGT. The CDR3 loop reads CASRTGFFTGNTIYF. The CDR3 nucleotides are TGTGCCAGTCGTACGGGGTTCTTTACTGGAAACACCATATATTTT.